The clone carrying this T cell receptor beta chain was observed many times. This record belongs to a study of naive and memory T cell subsets. Ligated cDNA underwent four rounds of PCR with nested alpha and beta constant region primers and SP2. From the 5' RACE reads, TCRdb called clonotypes with MiXCR, one entry per CDR3 protein. The data hold roughly 30,000 distinct CDR3 sequences, with approximately 15% observed a single time. A UMI-containing oligonucleotide was joined by 3' ligation to the TCR cDNA template. Looked up from germline, CDR1 is LGHNT and CDR2 is FRNRAP. Trimming took off 3 bases at V and 2 bases at J, with 10 bases between the two ends. The CDR3 extends over 14 amino acids.

The clonotype was recovered from a female donor in good health. This sequence joins TRBV12-5 and TRBJ1-2; tentatively, D is TRBD1 (5 bases). The CDR3 region is CASGFQGDNYGYTF. The CDR3 nucleotides read TGTGCTAGTGGTTTCCAGGGTGACAACTATGGCTACACCTTC.